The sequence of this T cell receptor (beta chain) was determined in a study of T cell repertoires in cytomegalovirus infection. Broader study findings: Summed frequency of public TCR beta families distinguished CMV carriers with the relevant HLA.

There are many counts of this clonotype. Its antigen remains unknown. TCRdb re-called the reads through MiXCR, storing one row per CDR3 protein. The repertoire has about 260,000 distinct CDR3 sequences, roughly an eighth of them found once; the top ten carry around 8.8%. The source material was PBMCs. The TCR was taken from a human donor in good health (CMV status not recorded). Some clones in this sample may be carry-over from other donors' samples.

CDR3 amino acids: CASSSTRQGPQHF. CDR3 nucleotide sequence: TGTGCCAGCAGCTCAACCCGTCAAGGGCCCCAGCATTTT. This chain joins TRBV7-2 and TRBJ1-5, with D uncertain. Germline assignment: CDR1 SGHTA and CDR2 FQGNSA. The CDR3 is made up of 13 amino acids. The ends were cut back, 4 bases at V and 9 bases at J, with 13 bases in the middle.